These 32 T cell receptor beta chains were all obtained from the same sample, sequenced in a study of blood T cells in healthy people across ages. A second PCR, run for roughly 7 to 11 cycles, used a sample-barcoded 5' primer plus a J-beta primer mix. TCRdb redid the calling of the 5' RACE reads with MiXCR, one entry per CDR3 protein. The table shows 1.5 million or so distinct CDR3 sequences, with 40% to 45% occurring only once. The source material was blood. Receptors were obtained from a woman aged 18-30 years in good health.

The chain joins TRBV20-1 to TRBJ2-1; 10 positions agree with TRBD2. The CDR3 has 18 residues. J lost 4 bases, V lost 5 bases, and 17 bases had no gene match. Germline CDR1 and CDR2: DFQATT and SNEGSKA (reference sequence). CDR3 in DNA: TGCAGTGCTCCAGCTCTTACGGGGAGCGGGGGGGGTTACAATGAGCAGTTCTTC. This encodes CSAPALTGSGGGYNEQFF.

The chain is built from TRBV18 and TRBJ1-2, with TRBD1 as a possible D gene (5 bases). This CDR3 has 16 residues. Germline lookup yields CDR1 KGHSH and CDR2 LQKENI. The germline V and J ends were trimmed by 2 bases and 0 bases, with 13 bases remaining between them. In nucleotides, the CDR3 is TGTGCCAGCTCACCAGGTGGGACCTCAGCTAACTATGGCTACACCTTC. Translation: CASSPGGTSANYGYTF.

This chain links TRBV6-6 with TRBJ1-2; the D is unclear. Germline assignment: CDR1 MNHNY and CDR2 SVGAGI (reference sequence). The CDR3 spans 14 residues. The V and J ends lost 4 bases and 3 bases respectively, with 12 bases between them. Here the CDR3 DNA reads TGTGCCAGCAGTTCCTCCTTGGGATACTATGGCTACACCTTC. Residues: CASSSSLGYYGYTF.

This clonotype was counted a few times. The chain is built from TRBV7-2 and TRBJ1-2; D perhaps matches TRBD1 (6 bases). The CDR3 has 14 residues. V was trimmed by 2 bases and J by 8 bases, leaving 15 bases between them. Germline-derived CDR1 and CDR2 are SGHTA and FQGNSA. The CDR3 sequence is CASSLLPGGDGYTF. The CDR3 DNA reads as TGTGCCAGCAGCTTATTACCGGGGGGCGACGGCTACACCTTC.

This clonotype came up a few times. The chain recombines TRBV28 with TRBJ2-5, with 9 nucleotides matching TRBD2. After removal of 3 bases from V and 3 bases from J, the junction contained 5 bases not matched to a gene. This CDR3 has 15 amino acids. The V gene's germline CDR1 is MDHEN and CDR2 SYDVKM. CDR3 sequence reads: CASSFRLAGKETQYF. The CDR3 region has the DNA TGTGCCAGCAGTTTTCGGCTAGCGGGGAAAGAGACCCAGTACTTC.

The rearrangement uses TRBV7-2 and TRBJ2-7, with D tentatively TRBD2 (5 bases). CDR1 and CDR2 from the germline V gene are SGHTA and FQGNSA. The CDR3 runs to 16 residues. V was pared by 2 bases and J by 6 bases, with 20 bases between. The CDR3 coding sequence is TGTGCCAGCAGCTTAACTCTGGCGGTTAACGGGGTCGAGCAGTACTTC. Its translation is CASSLTLAVNGVEQYF.

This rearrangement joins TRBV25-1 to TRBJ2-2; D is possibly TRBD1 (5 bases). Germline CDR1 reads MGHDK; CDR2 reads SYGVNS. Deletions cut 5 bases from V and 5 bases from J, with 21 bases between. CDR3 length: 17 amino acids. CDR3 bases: TGTGCCAGCAGTTCTTTACTTGGGGCAGGAGAAACCGGGGAGCTGTTTTTT. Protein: CASSSLLGAGETGELFF.

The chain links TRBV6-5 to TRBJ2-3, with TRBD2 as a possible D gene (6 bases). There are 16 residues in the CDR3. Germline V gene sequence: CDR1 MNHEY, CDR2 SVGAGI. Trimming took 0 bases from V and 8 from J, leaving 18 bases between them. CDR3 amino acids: CASSYSSTGLEGTQYF. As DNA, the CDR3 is TGTGCCAGCAGTTACTCTTCGACCGGACTGGAGGGTACGCAGTATTTT.

DNA of the CDR3: TGTGCCAGCAGTGACCAACTAGCCTCGGAGACCCAGTACTTC. It encodes CASSDQLASETQYF. This sequence joins TRBV6-6 and TRBJ2-5, with D maybe TRBD2 (6 bases). V dropped 5 bases and J dropped 5 bases, with 15 bases sitting between them. The CDR3 loop spans 14 amino acids. From germline, CDR1 is MNHNY and CDR2 SVGAGI (reference sequence).

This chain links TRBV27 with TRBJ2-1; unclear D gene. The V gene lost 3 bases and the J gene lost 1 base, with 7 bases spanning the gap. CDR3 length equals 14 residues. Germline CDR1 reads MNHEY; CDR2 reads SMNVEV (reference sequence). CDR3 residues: CASSFSESYNEQFF. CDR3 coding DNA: TGTGCCAGCAGTTTCTCTGAGTCCTACAATGAGCAGTTCTTC.

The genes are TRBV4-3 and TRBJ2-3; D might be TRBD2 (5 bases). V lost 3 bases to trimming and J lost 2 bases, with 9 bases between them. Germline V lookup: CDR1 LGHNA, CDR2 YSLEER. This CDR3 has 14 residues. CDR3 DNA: TGCGCCAGCAGCCACGGACTGTACACAGATACGCAGTATTTT. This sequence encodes CASSHGLYTDTQYF.

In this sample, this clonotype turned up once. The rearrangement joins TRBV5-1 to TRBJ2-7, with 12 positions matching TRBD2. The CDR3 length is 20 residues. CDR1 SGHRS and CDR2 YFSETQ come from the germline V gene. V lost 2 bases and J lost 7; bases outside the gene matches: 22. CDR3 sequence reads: CASSFNGQASGGARYNEQYF. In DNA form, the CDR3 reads TGCGCCAGCAGCTTCAATGGTCAGGCTAGCGGGGGGGCAAGATACAATGAGCAGTACTTC.

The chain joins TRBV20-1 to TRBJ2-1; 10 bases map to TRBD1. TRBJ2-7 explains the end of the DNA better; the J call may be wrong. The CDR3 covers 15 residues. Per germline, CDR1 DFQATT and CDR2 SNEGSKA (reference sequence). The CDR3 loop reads CSAYSGTGEYNEQYF. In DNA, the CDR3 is TGCAGTGCCTACTCCGGGACAGGGGAATACAATGAGCAGTACTTC.

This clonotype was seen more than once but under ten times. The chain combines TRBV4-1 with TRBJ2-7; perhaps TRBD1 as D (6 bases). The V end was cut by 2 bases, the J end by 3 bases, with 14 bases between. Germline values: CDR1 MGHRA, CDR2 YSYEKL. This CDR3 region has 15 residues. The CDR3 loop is CASSQTGSGVYEQYF. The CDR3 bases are TGCGCCAGCAGCCAAACCGGGTCAGGGGTCTACGAGCAGTACTTC.

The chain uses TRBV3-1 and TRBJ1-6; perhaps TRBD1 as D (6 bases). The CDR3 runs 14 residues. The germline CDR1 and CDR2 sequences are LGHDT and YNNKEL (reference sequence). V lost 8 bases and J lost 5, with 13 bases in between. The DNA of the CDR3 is TGTGCCAGCTCGCAGGGACAAGATAATTCACCCCTCCACTTT. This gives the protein CASSQGQDNSPLHF. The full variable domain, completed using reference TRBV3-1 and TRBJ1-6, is DTAVSQTPKYLVTQMGNDKSIKCEQNLGHDTMYWYKQDSKKFLKIMFSYNNKELIINETVPNRFSPKSPDKAHLNLHINSLELGDSAVYFCASSQGQDNSPLHFGNGTRLTVT.

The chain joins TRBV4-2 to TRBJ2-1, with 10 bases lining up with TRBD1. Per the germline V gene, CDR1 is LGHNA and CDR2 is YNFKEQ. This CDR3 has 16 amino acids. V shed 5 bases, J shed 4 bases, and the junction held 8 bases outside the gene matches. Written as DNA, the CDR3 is TGTGCCAGCAGCTTAAACCGGGACAGGGGATACAATGAGCAGTTCTTC. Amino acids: CASSLNRDRGYNEQFF.

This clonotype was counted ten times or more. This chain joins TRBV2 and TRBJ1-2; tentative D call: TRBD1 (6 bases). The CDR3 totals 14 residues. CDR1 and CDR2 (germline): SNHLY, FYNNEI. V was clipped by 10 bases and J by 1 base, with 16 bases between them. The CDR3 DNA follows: TGTGCCAAAAGGGGGTCGTCCGGTAACTATGGCTACACCTTC. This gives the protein CAKRGSSGNYGYTF.

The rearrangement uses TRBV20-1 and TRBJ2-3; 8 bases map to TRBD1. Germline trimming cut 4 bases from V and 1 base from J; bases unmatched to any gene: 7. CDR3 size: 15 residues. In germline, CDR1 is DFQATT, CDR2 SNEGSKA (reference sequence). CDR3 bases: TGCAGTGCTACCCCACAGGGGGGAGGCACAGATACGCAGTATTTT. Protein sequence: CSATPQGGGTDTQYF.

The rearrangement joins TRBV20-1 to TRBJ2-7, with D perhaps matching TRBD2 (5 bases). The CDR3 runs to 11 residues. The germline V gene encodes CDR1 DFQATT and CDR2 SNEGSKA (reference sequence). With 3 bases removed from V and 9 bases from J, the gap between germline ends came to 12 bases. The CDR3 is CSARDQTRQYF. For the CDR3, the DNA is TGCAGTGCTAGGGACCAAACTAGGCAGTACTTC.

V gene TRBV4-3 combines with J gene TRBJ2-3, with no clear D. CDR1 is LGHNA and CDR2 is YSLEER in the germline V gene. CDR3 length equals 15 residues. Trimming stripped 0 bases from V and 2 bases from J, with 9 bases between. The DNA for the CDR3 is TGCGCCAGCAGCCAAGATCGGGCGTACACAGATACGCAGTATTTT. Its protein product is CASSQDRAYTDTQYF.

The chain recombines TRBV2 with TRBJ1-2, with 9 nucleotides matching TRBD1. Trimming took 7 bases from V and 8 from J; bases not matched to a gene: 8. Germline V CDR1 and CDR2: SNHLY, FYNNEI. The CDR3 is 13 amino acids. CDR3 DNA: TGTGCCAGCAATCTACAGGGGGCTGACGGCTACACCTTC. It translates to CASNLQGADGYTF.

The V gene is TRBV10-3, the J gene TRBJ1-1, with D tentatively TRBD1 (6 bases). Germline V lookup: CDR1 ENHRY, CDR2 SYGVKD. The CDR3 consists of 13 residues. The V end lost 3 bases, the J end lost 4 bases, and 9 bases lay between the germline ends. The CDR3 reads CAISDRGGTEAFF. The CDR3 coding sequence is TGTGCCATCAGTGACAGGGGCGGCACTGAAGCTTTCTTT.

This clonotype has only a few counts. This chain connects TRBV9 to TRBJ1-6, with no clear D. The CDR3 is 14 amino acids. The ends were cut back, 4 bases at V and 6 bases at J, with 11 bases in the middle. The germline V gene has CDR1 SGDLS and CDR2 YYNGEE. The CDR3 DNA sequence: TGTGCCAGCAGCCGTGAGTGGGCTAATTCACCCCTCCACTTT. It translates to CASSREWANSPLHF.

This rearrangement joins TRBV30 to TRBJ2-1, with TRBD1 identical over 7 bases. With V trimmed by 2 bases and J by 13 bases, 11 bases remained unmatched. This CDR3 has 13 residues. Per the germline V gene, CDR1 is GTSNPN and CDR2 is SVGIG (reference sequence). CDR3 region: CAWSMDSGGIQFF. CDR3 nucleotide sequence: TGTGCCTGGAGTATGGACTCAGGGGGTATCCAGTTCTTC.

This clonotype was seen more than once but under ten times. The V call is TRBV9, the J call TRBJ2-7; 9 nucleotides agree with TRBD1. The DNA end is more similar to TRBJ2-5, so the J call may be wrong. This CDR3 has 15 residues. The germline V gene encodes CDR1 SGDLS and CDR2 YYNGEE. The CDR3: CASSVDPGTGKTQYF. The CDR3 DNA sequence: TGTGCCAGCAGCGTAGACCCCGGGACAGGGAAGACCCAGTACTTC.

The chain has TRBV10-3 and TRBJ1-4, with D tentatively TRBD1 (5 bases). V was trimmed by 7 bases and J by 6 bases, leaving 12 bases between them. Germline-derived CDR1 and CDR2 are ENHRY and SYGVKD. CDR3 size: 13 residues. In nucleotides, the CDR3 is TGTGCCATCAAGGAGACGGGGGATGAAAAACTGTTTTTT. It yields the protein CAIKETGDEKLFF.

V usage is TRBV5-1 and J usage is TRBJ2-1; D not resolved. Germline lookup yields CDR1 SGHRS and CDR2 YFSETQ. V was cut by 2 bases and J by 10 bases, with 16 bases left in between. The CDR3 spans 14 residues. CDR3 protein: CASSFPDTSYEQFF. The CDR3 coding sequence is TGCGCCAGCAGCTTTCCGGATACATCCTACGAGCAGTTCTTC.

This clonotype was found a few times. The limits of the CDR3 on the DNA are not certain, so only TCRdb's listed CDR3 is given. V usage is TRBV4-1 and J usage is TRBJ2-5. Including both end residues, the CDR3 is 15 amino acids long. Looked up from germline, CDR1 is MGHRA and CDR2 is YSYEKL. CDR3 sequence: CASSLLTFDQETQYF.

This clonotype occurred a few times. CDR3 sequence: CASSPGLAISVNNEQFF. The CDR3, as DNA: TGTGCCAGCAGCCCCGGACTAGCCATATCTGTGAACAATGAGCAGTTCTTC. This sequence joins TRBV3-1 and TRBJ2-1, with 8 bases aligning to TRBD2. V gave up 4 bases and J gave up 5 bases; unmatched junction bases: 13. CDR1 and CDR2 from the germline V gene are LGHDT and YNNKEL (reference sequence). The CDR3 runs 17 residues.

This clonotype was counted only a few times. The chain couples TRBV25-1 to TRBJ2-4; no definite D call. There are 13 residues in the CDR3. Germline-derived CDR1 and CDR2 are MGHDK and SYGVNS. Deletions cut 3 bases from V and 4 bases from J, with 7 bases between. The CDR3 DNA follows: TGTGCCAGCAGTGACCCGATAAAAAACATTCAGTACTTC. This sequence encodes CASSDPIKNIQYF.

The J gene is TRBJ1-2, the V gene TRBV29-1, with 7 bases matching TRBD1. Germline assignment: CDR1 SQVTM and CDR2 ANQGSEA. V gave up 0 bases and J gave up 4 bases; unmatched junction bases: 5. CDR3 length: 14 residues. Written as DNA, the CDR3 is TGCAGCGTTGAAGATCCAGGACAGGCCTATGGCTACACCTTC. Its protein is CSVEDPGQAYGYTF.

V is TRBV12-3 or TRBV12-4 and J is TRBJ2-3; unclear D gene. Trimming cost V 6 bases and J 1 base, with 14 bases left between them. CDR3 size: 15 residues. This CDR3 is CASSTARRGTDTQYF. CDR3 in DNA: TGTGCCAGCAGCACAGCCCGAAGGGGCACAGATACGCAGTATTTT.